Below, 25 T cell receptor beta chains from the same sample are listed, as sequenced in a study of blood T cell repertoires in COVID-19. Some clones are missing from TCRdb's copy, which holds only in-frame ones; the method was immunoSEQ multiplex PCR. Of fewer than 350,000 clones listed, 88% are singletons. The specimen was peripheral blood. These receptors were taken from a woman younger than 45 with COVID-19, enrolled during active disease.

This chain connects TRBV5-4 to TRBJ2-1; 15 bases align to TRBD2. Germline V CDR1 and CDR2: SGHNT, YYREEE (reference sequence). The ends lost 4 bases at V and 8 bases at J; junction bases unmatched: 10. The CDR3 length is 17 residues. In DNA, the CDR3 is TGTGCCAGCAGCAAACTTTGGACTAGCGGGGGGGCCTATGAGCAGTTCTTC. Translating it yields CASSKLWTSGGAYEQFF.

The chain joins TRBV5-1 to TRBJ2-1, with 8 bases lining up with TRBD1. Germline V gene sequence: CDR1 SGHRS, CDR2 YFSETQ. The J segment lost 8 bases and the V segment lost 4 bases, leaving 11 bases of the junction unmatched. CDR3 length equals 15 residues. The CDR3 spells CASSLPDRVGYEQFF. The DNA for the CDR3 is TGCGCCAGCAGCCTCCCGGACAGGGTTGGATATGAGCAGTTCTTC.

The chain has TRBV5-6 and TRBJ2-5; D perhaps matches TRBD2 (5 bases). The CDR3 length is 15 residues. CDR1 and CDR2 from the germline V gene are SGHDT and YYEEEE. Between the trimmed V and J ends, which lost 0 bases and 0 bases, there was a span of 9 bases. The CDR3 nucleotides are TGTGCCAGCAGCTTGGTGGACTCGTACCAAGAGACCCAGTACTTC. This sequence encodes CASSLVDSYQETQYF.

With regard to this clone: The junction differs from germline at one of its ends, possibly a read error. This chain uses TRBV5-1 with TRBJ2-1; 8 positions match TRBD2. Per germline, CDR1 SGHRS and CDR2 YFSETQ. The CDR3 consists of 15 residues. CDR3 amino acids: CASRFGAGGDNEQFF. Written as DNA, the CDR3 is TGCGCCAGCCGCTTCGGGGCGGGGGGAGACAATGAGCAGTTCTTC.

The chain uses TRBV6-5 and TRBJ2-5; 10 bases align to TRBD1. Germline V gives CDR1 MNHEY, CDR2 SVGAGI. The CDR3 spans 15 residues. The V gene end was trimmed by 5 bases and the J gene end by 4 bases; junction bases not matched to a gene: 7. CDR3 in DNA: TGTGCCAGCAGTCCCCCGGGACAGGGGCGAGAGACCCAGTACTTC. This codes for CASSPPGQGRETQYF.

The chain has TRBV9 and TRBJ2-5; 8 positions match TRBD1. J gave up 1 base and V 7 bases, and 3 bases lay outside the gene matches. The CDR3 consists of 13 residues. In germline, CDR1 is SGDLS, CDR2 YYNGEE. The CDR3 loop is CASSGGGQETQYF. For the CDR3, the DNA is TGTGCCAGCTCAGGGGGCGGCCAAGAGACCCAGTACTTC.

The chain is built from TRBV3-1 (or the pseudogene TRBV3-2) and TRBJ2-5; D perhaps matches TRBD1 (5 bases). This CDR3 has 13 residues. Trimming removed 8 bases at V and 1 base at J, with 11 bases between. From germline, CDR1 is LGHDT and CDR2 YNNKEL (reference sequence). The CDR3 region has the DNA TGTGCCAGCGATTCAGGGTTCCAAGAGACCCAGTACTTC. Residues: CASDSGFQETQYF.

As DNA, the CDR3 is TGTGCCAGCAGCGGACTAGCATCTATCAATGAGCAGTTCTTC. Its protein product is CASSGLASINEQFF. The rearrangement joins TRBV2 to TRBJ2-1, with 8 bases that match TRBD2. In germline, CDR1 is SNHLY, CDR2 FYNNEI. There are 14 residues in the CDR3. J gave up 6 bases and V 6 bases, and 7 bases lay outside the gene matches.

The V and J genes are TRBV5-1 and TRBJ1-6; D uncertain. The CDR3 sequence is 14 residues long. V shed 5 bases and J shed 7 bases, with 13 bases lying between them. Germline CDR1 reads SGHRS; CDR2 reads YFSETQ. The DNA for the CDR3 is TGCGCCAGCAGTAACGGAGCGGAGAATTCACCCCTCCACTTT. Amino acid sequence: CASSNGAENSPLHF.

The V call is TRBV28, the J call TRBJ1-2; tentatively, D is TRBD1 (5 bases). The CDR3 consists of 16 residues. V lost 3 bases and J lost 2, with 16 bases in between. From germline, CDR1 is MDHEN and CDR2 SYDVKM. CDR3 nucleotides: TGTGCCAGCAGTTTGTTCGGAGGGCGGGGGAACTATGGCTACACCTTC. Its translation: CASSLFGGRGNYGYTF.

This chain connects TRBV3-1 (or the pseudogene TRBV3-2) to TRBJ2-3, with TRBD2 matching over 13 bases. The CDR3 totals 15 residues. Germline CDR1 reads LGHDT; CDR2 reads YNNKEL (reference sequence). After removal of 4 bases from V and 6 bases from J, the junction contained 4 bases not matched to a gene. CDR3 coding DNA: TGTGCCAGCAGCCTACTAGCGGGGGGGTCGGATACGCAGTATTTT. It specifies CASSLLAGGSDTQYF.

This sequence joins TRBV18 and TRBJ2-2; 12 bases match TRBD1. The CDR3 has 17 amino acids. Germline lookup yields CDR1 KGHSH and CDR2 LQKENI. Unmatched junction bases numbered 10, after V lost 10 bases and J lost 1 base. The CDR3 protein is CATNKGQGALNTGELFF. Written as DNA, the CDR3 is TGTGCCACCAACAAGGGACAGGGGGCCTTGAACACCGGGGAGCTGTTTTTT.

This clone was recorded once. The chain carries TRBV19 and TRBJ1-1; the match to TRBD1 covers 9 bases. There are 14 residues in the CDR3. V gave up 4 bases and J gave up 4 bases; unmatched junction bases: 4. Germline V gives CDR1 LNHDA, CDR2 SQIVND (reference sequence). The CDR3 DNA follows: TGTGCCAGTAGTACCACAGGGGGCTTCACTGAAGCTTTCTTT. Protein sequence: CASSTTGGFTEAFF.

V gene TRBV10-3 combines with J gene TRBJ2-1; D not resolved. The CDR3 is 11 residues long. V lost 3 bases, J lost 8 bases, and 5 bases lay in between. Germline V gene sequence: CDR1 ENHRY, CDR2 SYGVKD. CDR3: CAISEADEQFF. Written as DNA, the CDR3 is TGTGCCATCAGTGAAGCCGATGAGCAGTTCTTC.

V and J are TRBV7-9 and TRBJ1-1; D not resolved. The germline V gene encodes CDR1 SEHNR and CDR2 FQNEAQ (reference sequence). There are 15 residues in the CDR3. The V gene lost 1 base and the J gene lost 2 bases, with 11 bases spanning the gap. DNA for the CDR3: TGTGCCAGCAGCTTAGATCAGACGGGTAACACTGAAGCTTTCTTT. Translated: CASSLDQTGNTEAFF.

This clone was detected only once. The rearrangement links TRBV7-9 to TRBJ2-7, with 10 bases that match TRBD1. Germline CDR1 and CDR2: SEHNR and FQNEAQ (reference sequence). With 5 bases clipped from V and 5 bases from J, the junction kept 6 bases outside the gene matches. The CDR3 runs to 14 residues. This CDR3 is CASSVGTGDHEQYF. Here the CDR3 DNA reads TGTGCCAGCAGCGTCGGGACAGGGGACCACGAGCAGTACTTC.

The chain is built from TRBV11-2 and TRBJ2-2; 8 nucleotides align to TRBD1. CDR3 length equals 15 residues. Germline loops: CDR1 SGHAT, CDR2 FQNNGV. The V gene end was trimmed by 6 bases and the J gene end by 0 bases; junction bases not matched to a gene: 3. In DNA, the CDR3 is TGTGCCAGCAGTTGGGACAGGTCGAACACCGGGGAGCTGTTTTTT. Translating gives CASSWDRSNTGELFF. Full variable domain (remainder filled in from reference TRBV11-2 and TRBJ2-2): EAGVAQSPRYKIIEKRQSVAFWCNPISGHATLYWYQQILGQGPKLLIQFQNNGVVDDSQLPKDRFSAERLKGVDSTLKIQPAKLEDSAVYLCASSWDRSNTGELFFGEGSRLTVL.

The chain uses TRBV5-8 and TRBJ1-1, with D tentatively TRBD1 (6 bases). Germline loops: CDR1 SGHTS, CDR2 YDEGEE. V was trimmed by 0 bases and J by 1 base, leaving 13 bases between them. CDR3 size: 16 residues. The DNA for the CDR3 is TGTGCCAGCAGCTTGGCCAGGGGTCTTAGGAACACTGAAGCTTTCTTT. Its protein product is CASSLARGLRNTEAFF.

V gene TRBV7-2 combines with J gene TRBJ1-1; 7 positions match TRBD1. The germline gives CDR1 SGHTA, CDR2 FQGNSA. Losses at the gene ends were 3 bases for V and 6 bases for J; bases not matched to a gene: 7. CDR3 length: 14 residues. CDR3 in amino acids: CASSFTRGLPEAFF. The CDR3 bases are TGTGCCAGCAGCTTTACAAGGGGGCTCCCTGAAGCTTTCTTT.

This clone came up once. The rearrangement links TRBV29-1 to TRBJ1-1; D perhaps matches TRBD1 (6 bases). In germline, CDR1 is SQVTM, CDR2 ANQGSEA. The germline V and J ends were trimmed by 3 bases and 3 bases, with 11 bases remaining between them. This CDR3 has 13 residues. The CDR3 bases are TGCAGCGTTGACAGGGGAAAAGACACTGAAGCTTTCTTT. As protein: CSVDRGKDTEAFF.

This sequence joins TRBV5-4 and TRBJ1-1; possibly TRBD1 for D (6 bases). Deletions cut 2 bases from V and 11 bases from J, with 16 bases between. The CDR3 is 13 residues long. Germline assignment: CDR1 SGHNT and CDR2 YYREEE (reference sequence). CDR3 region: CASSFQPQGWAFF. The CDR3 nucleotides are TGTGCCAGCAGCTTCCAACCGCAGGGGTGGGCTTTCTTT.

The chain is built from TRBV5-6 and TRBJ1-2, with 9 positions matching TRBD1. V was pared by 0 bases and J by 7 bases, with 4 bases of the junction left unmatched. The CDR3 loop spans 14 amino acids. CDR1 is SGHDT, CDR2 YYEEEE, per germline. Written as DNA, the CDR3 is TGTGCCAGCAGCTTGGACGGGACAGGGTTTGGCTACACCTTC. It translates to CASSLDGTGFGYTF.

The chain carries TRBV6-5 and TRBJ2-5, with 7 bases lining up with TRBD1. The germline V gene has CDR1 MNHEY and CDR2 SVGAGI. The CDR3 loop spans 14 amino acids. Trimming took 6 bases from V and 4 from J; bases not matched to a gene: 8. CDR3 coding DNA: TGTGCCAGCAGACCACAGGGGCCGTTAGAGACCCAGTACTTC. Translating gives CASRPQGPLETQYF.

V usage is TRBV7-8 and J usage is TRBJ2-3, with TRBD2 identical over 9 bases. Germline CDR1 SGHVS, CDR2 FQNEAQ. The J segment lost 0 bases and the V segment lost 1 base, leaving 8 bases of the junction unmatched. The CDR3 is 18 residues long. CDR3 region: CASSLEAGGWLSTDTQYF. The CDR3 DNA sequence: TGTGCCAGCAGCTTAGAGGCGGGGGGGTGGCTTAGCACAGATACGCAGTATTTT.

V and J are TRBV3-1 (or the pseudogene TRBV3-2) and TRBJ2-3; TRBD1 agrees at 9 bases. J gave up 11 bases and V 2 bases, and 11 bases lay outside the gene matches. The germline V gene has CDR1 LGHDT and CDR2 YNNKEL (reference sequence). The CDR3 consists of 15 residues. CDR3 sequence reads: CASSQYGQGTRRQYF. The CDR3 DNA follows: TGTGCCAGCAGCCAATATGGACAGGGGACAAGGAGGCAGTATTTT.